Below, 23 T cell receptor beta chains from the same sample are listed, as sequenced in a study of yellow fever vaccine responses in identical twins. From the RT-PCR reads, TCRdb called clonotypes with MiXCR, one entry per CDR3 protein. The data hold several hundred distinct CDR3 sequences, with approximately 90% observed a single time. The sample here was T cells from blood (PBMCs), unsorted or a sorted subset (not recorded which), taken before or after yellow fever vaccination (not recorded which). These receptors were obtained from a woman aged 18 to 35 who received the yellow fever vaccine.

This clonotype is a singleton in its sample. V usage is TRBV4-1 and J usage is TRBJ1-1; D is ambiguous. Deletions cut 0 bases from V and 1 base from J, with 12 bases between. Germline CDR1 is MGHRA and CDR2 is YSYEKL. This CDR3 has 16 amino acids. CDR3: CASSQDWSGWNTEAFF. CDR3 coding DNA: TGCGCCAGCAGCCAAGACTGGTCGGGGTGGAACACTGAAGCTTTCTTT.

The V call is TRBV6-1, the J call TRBJ1-2; 9 bases line up with TRBD1. Trimming at V came to 9 bases and at J to 6 bases, leaving 8 bases not matched to a gene. Germline values: CDR1 MNHNS, CDR2 SASEGT. The CDR3 consists of 13 residues. The CDR3 nucleotides are TGTGCCAGTACACAGGGGGCGGAGGATGGCTACACCTTC. Its protein is CASTQGAEDGYTF.

The rearrangement uses TRBV29-1 and TRBJ1-1; 7 bases fit TRBD1. The germline V gene encodes CDR1 SQVTM and CDR2 ANQGSEA. J was trimmed by 4 bases and V by 5 bases; bases with no gene match: 10. The CDR3 is 14 residues long. This chain's CDR3 is CSVQRQGRFTEAFF. CDR3 nucleotides: TGCAGCGTTCAGAGACAGGGAAGATTCACTGAAGCTTTCTTT.

The chain links TRBV11-1 to TRBJ2-1; no definite D call. The germline CDR1 and CDR2 sequences are SGHAT and FQDESV (reference sequence). Trimming shortened V by 0 bases and J by 4 bases, and 1 base separated the two germline ends. The CDR3 is made up of 12 amino acids. The CDR3 bases are TGTGCCAGCAGCTTAGCGTACAATGAGCAGTTCTTC. It translates to CASSLAYNEQFF.

The chain combines TRBV10-3 with TRBJ2-7; 12 positions match TRBD2. Germline V lookup: CDR1 ENHRY, CDR2 SYGVKD. This CDR3 has 18 residues. The V gene end was trimmed by 0 bases and the J gene end by 5 bases; junction bases not matched to a gene: 11. For the CDR3, the DNA is TGTGCCATCAGTGAGTCATCGACTAGCGGGGGCCCCCTCCACGAGCAGTACTTC. It yields the protein CAISESSTSGGPLHEQYF.

This rearrangement joins TRBV11-1 to TRBJ2-4, with D unresolved. Per the germline V gene, CDR1 is SGHAT and CDR2 is FQDESV (reference sequence). The ends were cut back, 2 bases at V and 7 bases at J, with 9 bases in the middle. The CDR3 loop spans 13 amino acids. In DNA, the CDR3 is TGTGCCAGCAGCTTACCGGGCCCCAACATTCAGTACTTC. Amino acid sequence: CASSLPGPNIQYF.

This chain joins TRBV28 and TRBJ2-7; TRBD1 or TRBD2 may be the D gene (5 bases each). Germline lookup yields CDR1 MDHEN and CDR2 SYDVKM. V dropped 8 bases and J dropped 2 bases, with 7 bases sitting between them. This CDR3 is 11 amino acids long. This chain's CDR3 is CASGTPYEQYF. In DNA, the CDR3 is TGTGCCAGCGGGACCCCCTACGAGCAGTACTTC.

The chain recombines TRBV6-5 with TRBJ2-7; the D is unclear. Looked up from germline, CDR1 is MNHEY and CDR2 is SVGAGI. The ends were cut back, 0 bases at V and 7 bases at J, with 10 bases in the middle. The CDR3 sequence is 13 residues long. CDR3 DNA: TGTGCCAGCAGTTACTCGCTGAGTGGTGAGCAGTACTTC. It translates to CASSYSLSGEQYF.

The chain uses TRBV10-3 and TRBJ2-1; D may be TRBD2 (5 bases). The CDR3 contains 15 residues. Trimming took off 10 bases at V and 2 bases at J, with 18 bases between the two ends. Germline V gene sequence: CDR1 ENHRY, CDR2 SYGVKD. CDR3 in DNA: TGTGCCACCTCCAGTGGAGGCTCACCCTACAATGAGCAGTTCTTC. Translation: CATSSGGSPYNEQFF.

The gene calls are TRBV20-1 and TRBJ2-1, with D maybe TRBD1 (6 bases). This CDR3 has 15 residues. Germline assignment: CDR1 DFQATT and CDR2 SNEGSKA (reference sequence). Between the trimmed V and J ends, which lost 6 bases and 4 bases, there was a span of 19 bases. DNA for the CDR3: TGCAGTGCCCCACCTGAGACAGGCGCATACAATGAGCAGTTCTTC. Its translation is CSAPPETGAYNEQFF.

This chain links TRBV27 with TRBJ2-7; D is uncertain. Trimming pared 4 bases from V and 3 bases from J, leaving 19 bases between. CDR3 length: 16 residues. Germline values: CDR1 MNHEY, CDR2 SMNVEV (reference sequence). CDR3 region: CASSYPGRAGDYEQYF. The CDR3 DNA follows: TGTGCCAGCAGTTACCCCGGCCGGGCCGGCGACTACGAGCAGTACTTC.

The chain links TRBV11-1 to TRBJ2-7; 8 nucleotides agree with TRBD1. V lost 8 bases, J lost 2 bases, and 11 bases stayed unmatched. This CDR3 is 15 amino acids long. Germline values: CDR1 SGHAT, CDR2 FQDESV (reference sequence). The CDR3 protein is CASEASDRVPYEQYF. DNA of the CDR3: TGTGCCAGCGAAGCCTCGGACAGGGTACCCTACGAGCAGTACTTC.

This clonotype was recorded only once. The V call is TRBV10-1, the J call TRBJ2-7; 7 nucleotides line up with TRBD1. This CDR3 has 17 amino acids. Trimming cost V 0 bases and J 3 bases; bases outside gene matches: 11. Germline CDR1 reads WNHNN; CDR2 reads SYGVQD (reference sequence). The CDR3 region is CASSESEPSGGNYEQYF. The CDR3 DNA follows: TGCGCCAGCAGTGAGTCCGAGCCATCAGGGGGAAACTACGAGCAGTACTTC.

This clonotype was seen a few times. This chain joins TRBV6-2 or TRBV6-3 and TRBJ2-1, with 10 bases fitting TRBD2. The V gene's germline CDR1 is MNHEY and CDR2 SVGEGT. The V and J ends lost 2 bases and 4 bases, in that order; junction bases with no gene match: 2. There are 15 residues in the CDR3. Here the CDR3 reads CASSYASGRYNEQFF. The CDR3 DNA is TGTGCCAGCAGTTACGCTAGCGGGAGATACAATGAGCAGTTCTTC.

This clonotype has a single count. J is TRBJ1-4 and V is TRBV24-1, with 7 bases lining up with TRBD1. J lost 4 bases, V lost 7 bases, and 2 bases had no gene match. Germline V gene lookup returns CDR1 KGHDR and CDR2 SFDVKD. This CDR3 has 13 amino acids. CDR3 sequence: CATSAGGNEKLFF. CDR3 bases: TGTGCCACCAGCGCAGGGGGTAATGAAAAACTGTTTTTT.

CDR3 nucleotides: TGTGCCAGCAGCTTAGGAAGGACTAGCGGGGGCTACAATGAGCAGTTCTTC. Protein: CASSLGRTSGGYNEQFF. The J gene is TRBJ2-1, the V gene TRBV11-3, with TRBD2 matching over 13 bases. V lost 1 base and J lost 3; bases outside the gene matches: 3. The germline CDR1 and CDR2 sequences are SGHNT and YENEEA. There are 17 residues in the CDR3.

The V gene is TRBV6-1, the J gene TRBJ1-2; D possibly corresponds to TRBD1 (6 bases). CDR1 is MNHNS and CDR2 is SASEGT in the germline V gene. The V end was cut by 6 bases, the J end by 5 bases, with 22 bases between. The CDR3 is made up of 16 amino acids. This chain's CDR3 is CASRPRQMGDIYGYTF. The CDR3 DNA sequence: TGTGCCAGCAGACCACGACAGATGGGGGACATTTATGGCTACACCTTC.

The chain combines TRBV15 with TRBJ1-5; no clear D. The CDR3 spans 15 residues. Trimming took off 6 bases at V and 5 bases at J, with 17 bases between the two ends. The germline V gene has CDR1 LNHNV and CDR2 YYDKDF (reference sequence). The CDR3 coding sequence is TGTGCCACCAGTGCCTTAGGAGGGAGGGATCAGCCCCAGCATTTT. It codes for CATSALGGRDQPQHF.

The chain carries TRBV11-1 and TRBJ2-1; D unclear. V lost 6 bases and J 0 bases, leaving 6 bases between the germline ends. Germline-derived CDR1 and CDR2 are SGHAT and FQDESV (reference sequence). CDR3 length equals 13 residues. CDR3 in DNA: TGTGCCAGCAGAGACAACTCCTACAATGAGCAGTTCTTC. It translates to CASRDNSYNEQFF.

J is TRBJ1-1 and V is TRBV10-1; possible D gene TRBD1, 6 bases. Trimming shortened V by 6 bases and J by 4 bases, and 18 bases separated the two germline ends. This CDR3 spans 15 amino acids. Germline V gene data show CDR1 as WNHNN and CDR2 as SYGVQD (reference sequence). CDR3 DNA sequence: TGCGCCAGCAGCCGGTTAATACAGGGTAGCACTGAAGCTTTCTTT. The encoded protein is CASSRLIQGSTEAFF.

V and J are TRBV10-1 and TRBJ2-1; D gene uncertain. Trimming left V 6 bases short and J 0 bases short, with 12 bases between. The CDR3 contains 15 residues. Germline CDR1 and CDR2: WNHNN and SYGVQD (reference sequence). The CDR3: CASSRDLSSYNEQFF. As DNA, the CDR3 is TGCGCCAGCAGCCGTGACCTGAGCTCCTACAATGAGCAGTTCTTC.

V usage is TRBV4-1 and J usage is TRBJ2-7; TRBD1 is a possible D gene (6 bases). Trimming took off 4 bases at V and 1 base at J, with 14 bases between the two ends. CDR3 length: 15 amino acids. Germline CDR1 and CDR2: MGHRA and YSYEKL. DNA for the CDR3: TGCGCCAGCAGCCGAAACGCAGGGGAATCCTACGAGCAGTACTTC. This encodes CASSRNAGESYEQYF.

This rearrangement joins TRBV18 to TRBJ2-1, with TRBD2 as a possible D gene (5 bases). This CDR3 has 14 amino acids. Germline V gives CDR1 KGHSH, CDR2 LQKENI. V was clipped by 1 base and J by 4 bases, with 8 bases between them. CDR3 residues: CASSPLPGYNEQFF. CDR3 DNA sequence: TGTGCCAGCTCACCACTCCCGGGGTACAATGAGCAGTTCTTC.